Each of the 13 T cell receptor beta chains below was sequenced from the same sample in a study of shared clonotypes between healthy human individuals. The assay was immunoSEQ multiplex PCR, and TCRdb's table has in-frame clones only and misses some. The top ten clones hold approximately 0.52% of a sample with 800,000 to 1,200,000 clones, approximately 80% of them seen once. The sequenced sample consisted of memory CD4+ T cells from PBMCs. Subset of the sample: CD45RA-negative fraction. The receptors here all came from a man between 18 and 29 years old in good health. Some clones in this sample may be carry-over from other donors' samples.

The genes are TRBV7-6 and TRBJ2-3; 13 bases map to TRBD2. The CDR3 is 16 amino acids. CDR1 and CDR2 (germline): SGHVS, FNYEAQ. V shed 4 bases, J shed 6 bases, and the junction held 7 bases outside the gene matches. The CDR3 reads CASSSGTSGILDTQYF. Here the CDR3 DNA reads TGTGCCAGCAGCTCCGGGACTAGCGGGATACTTGATACGCAGTATTTT. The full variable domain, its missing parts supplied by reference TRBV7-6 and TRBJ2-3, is GAGVSQSPRYKVTKRGQDVALRCDPISGHVSLYWYRQALGQGPEFLTYFNYEAQQDKSGLPNDRFSAERPEGSISTLTIQRTEQRDSAMYRCASSSGTSGILDTQYFGPGTRLTVL.

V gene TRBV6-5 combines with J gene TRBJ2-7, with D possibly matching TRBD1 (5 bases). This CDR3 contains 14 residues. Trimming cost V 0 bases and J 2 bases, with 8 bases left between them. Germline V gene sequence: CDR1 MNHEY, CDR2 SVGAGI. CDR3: CASSYSYRTYEQYF. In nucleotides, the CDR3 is TGTGCCAGCAGTTACTCCTACAGGACCTACGAGCAGTACTTC.

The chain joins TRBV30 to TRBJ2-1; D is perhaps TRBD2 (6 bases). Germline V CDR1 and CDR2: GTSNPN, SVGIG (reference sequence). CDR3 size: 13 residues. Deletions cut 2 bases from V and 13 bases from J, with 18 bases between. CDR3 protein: CAWSPRTGLPQFF. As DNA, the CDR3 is TGTGCCTGGAGTCCACGCACGGGACTCCCCCAGTTCTTC.

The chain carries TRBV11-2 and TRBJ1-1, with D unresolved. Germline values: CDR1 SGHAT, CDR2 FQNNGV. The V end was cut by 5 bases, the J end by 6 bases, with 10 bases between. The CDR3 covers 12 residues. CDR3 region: CASSVGMAEAFF. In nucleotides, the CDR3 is TGTGCCAGCAGCGTGGGGATGGCTGAAGCTTTCTTT.

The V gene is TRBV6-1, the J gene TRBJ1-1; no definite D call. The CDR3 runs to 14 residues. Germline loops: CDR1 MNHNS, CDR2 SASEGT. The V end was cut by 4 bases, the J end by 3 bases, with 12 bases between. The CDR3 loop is CASSGATGYTEAFF. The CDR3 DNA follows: TGTGCCAGCAGTGGGGCGACTGGTTACACTGAAGCTTTCTTT.

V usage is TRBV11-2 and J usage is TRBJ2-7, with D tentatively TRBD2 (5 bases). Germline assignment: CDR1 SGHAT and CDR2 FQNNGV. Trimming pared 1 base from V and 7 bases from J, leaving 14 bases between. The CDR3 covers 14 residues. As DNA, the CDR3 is TGTGCCAGCAGCTTAGCTCAGAGCTCGGGGGAGCAGTACTTC. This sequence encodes CASSLAQSSGEQYF.

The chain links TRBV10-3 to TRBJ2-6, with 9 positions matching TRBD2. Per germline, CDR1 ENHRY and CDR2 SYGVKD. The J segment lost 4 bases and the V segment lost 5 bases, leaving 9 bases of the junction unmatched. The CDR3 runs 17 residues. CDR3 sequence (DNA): TGTGCCATCAGTTTGGGACTAGCCAGGGCGGGGGCCAACGTCCTGACTTTC. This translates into CAISLGLARAGANVLTF.

This CDR3 is CATRRGYNEQFF. DNA of the CDR3: TGTGCCACGCGACGGGGCTACAATGAGCAGTTCTTC. The chain uses TRBV11-1 and TRBJ2-1; D possibly corresponds to TRBD2 (5 bases). The CDR3 sequence is 12 residues long. CDR1 and CDR2 from the germline V gene are SGHAT and FQDESV (reference sequence). V lost 10 bases to trimming and J lost 3 bases, with 10 bases between them. The entire variable domain, with the rest obtained from reference TRBV11-1 and TRBJ2-1, is as follows: EAEVAQSPRYKITEKSQAVAFWCDPISGHATLYWYRQILGQGPELLVQFQDESVVDDSQLPKDRFSAERLKGVDSTLKIQPAELGDSAMYLCATRRGYNEQFFGPGTRLTVL.

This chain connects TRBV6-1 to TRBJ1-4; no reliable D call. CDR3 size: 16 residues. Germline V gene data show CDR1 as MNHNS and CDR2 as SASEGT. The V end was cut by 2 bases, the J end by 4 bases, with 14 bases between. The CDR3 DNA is TGTGCCAGCAGTGAATTTCTCTCAGAGAATAATGAAAAACTGTTTTTT. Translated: CASSEFLSENNEKLFF.

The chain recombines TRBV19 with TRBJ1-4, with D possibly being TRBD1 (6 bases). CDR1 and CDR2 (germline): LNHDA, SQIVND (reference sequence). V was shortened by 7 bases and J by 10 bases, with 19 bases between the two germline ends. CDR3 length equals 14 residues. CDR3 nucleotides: TGTGCCAGTAAGGCCGGGGGCGGAGGCGGAAAACTGTTTTTT. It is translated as CASKAGGGGGKLFF. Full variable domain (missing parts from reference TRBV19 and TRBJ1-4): DGGITQSPKYLFRKEGQNVTLSCEQNLNHDAMYWYRQDPGQGLRLIYYSQIVNDFQKGDIAEGYSVSREKKESFPLTVTSAQKNPTAFYLCASKAGGGGGKLFFGSGTQLSVL.

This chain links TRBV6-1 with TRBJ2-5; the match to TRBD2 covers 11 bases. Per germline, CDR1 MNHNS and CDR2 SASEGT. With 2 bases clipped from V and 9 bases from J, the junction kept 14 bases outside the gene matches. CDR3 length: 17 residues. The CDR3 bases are TGTGCCAGCAGTGAACTCCTAGCGGGAGGTACCAAGAGACCCCAGTACTTC. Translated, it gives CASSELLAGGTKRPQYF.

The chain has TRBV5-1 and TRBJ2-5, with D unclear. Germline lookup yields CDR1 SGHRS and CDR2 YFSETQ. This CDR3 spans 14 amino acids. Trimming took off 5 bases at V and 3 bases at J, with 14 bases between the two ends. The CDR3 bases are TGCGCCAGCAGTTTAGGGATCCTAAAAGAGACCCAGTACTTC. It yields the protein CASSLGILKETQYF.

CDR3 nucleotides: TGTGCCTGGAGTGTACGGAGGGCCGCTAATTTCGGGACTCTCTACTACGAGCAGTACTTC. Protein: CAWSVRRAANFGTLYYEQYF. V usage is TRBV30 and J usage is TRBJ2-7; a weak D match, TRBD2 (6 bases). CDR3 size: 20 residues. CDR1 is GTSNPN and CDR2 is SVGIG in the germline V gene (reference sequence). V was pared by 0 bases and J by 3 bases, with 30 bases between.